This record covers a single T cell receptor beta chain. The antigen is unknown. The sample is drawn from a study of T cell responses to AZD1222 COVID-19 vaccine. Findings and limits, study-wide: Dominant at 160-218 and 743-854, vaccine-associated CD4 TCRs also spanned spike. Just a handful of AZD1222 recipients were seropositive at baseline.

The CDR3 contains 13 residues. CDR1 and CDR2 (germline): LNHDA, SQIVND (reference sequence). Trimming took 7 bases from V and 4 from J, leaving 13 bases between them. TCRdb keeps only in-frame clones here, not all; method: immunoSEQ multiplex PCR. The table shows 100,000 or so clones, with about 89% occurring only once. The chain has TRBV19 and TRBJ1-1; D gene ambiguous. The TCR was taken from an adult in good health. This specimen was peripheral blood, taken on day 0 of MenACWY control vaccination. The CDR3 loop is CASKVLAGTEAFF. The CDR3 DNA reads TGTGCCAGTAAGGTGCTGGCTGGCACTGAAGCTTTCTTT.